This T cell receptor (beta chain) emerged from a study of cytomegalovirus exposure and HLA in healthy donors. On the study more broadly: Earlier, roughly 180 million T cells were analyzed, and over 95 million unique TCR beta sequences were found among them.

This CDR3 is 15 amino acids long. Germline trimming cut 4 bases from V and 8 bases from J; bases unmatched to any gene: 8. CDR1 and CDR2 from the germline V gene are MNHEY and SVGAGI. The PCR had 60 Vbeta and 13 Jbeta primers. Measured with immunoSEQ multiplex PCR; TCRdb has only the in-frame clones, and not every one. Here the sample spans tens of thousands of clones, under 70% being singletons. This clone was seen more than once but under ten times. What it recognizes is unknown. General study points: Researchers catalogued about 160 TCR beta chains as cytomegalovirus-associated. Researchers left out some V segments, among them TRBV6-2 and TRBV6-3, as indistinguishable.

The chain has TRBV6-5 and TRBJ1-4; 9 nucleotides match TRBD1. Sequencing was performed on PBMCs. The receptor's source is a man aged 25 to 40 in good health and CMV-seropositive. CDR3 sequence reads: CASSWRTGAREKLFF. The CDR3 DNA is TGTGCCAGCAGTTGGAGGACAGGGGCGAGAGAAAAACTGTTTTTT.